These 12 T cell receptor beta chains were all obtained from the same sample, sequenced in a study of T cells in women clearing cervical HPV infection. This table comes from immunoSEQ multiplex PCR, and its TCRdb copy is limited to in-frame clones, with some not included. This listing includes 30,000 to 35,000 clones. The sequenced material came from blood buffy coat. These receptors were collected from a woman aged 18-70 years with a cervical HPV16 infection that either progressed to CIN3+ or cleared (not recorded which).

A word on this clone: Coverage ceases 3 residues before the CDR3 finishes, and the germline J gene fills in the end. V is TRBV20-1 and J is TRBJ2-1, with D uncertain. CDR3 length: 14 amino acids. V lost 0 bases to trimming and J lost 8 bases, with 14 bases between them. CDR1 and CDR2 from the germline V gene are DFQATT and SNEGSKA (reference sequence). The covered CDR3 bases are TGCAGTGCTAGAGATCCGAACAAGGCGGATGAG. Translating gives CSARDPNKADE. The whole CDR3 protein is CSARDPNKADEQFF.

Of note for this clone: Coverage ceases 3 residues before the CDR3 finishes, and the germline J gene fills in the end. V and J are TRBV10-2 and TRBJ1-1; tentative D call: TRBD1 (6 bases). Between the trimmed V and J ends, which lost 9 bases and 5 bases, there was a span of 19 bases. This CDR3 spans 14 amino acids. The germline V gene encodes CDR1 WSHSY and CDR2 SAAADI. CDR3 sequence: CASREGGGGTEAFF. The part of the CDR3 DNA that was read is TGCGCCAGTCGAGAAGGAGGGGGAGGTACTGAA.

With regard to this clone: Coverage ceases 3 residues before the CDR3 finishes, and the germline J gene fills in the end. The chain carries TRBV5-1 and TRBJ2-5; D assignment may be TRBD1 or TRBD2 (6 bases each). Trimming shortened V by 4 bases and J by 2 bases, and 18 bases separated the two germline ends. CDR1 and CDR2 (germline): SGHRS, YFSETQ. The CDR3 runs 16 residues. The CDR3 DNA, read in part, is TGCGCCAGCAGCCTCTGGAGGGGGACGGCGCAAGAGACC. It is translated as CASSLWRGTAQET. The whole CDR3 is CASSLWRGTAQETQYF.

The CDR3 reads CASSVAQGGGGLANEKLFF. CDR3 bases read: TGTGCCAGTAGTGTCGCACAGGGTGGTGGTGGTCTGGCTAATGAAAAG. This chain links TRBV19 with TRBJ2-2; D perhaps matches TRBD1 (6 bases). The read halts 3 residues ahead of the CDR3 end, with the missing end drawn from the germline J gene. The length of the CDR3 is 19 residues. Germline assignment: CDR1 LNHDA and CDR2 SQIVND (reference sequence).

Remarks on this clone: The read ends 3 residues early relative to the CDR3; the germline J gene fills the gap. The chain couples TRBV29-1 to TRBJ2-4; D may be TRBD1 (5 bases). CDR3 length: 13 residues. Per the germline V gene, CDR1 is SQVTM and CDR2 is ANQGSEA. Trimming removed 3 bases at V and 0 bases at J, with 6 bases between. Incomplete CDR3 DNA: TGCAGCGTTGAGGGGCTAGCCAAAAACATT. Translation gives CSVEGLAKNI. In full, the CDR3 reads CSVEGLAKNIQYF.

The sequenced part of the CDR3 DNA is TGTGCCAGCAGCCAAACTTCGCGAGGC. This sequence encodes CASSQTSRG. The full CDR3 is CASSQTSRGYTF. This chain uses TRBV11-2 with TRBJ1-2; D is uncertain. With the read ending 3 residues before the CDR3 end, the germline J gene is used to fill in that end. The CDR3 is made up of 12 amino acids. Germline CDR1 reads SGHAT; CDR2 reads FQNNGV.

Remarks on this clone: With the read ending 3 residues before the CDR3 end, the germline J gene is used to fill in that end. This rearrangement joins TRBV19 to TRBJ1-2, with a tentative D call TRBD1 (6 bases). V lost 9 bases and J 4 bases, leaving 21 bases between the germline ends. Germline loops: CDR1 LNHDA, CDR2 SQIVND (reference sequence). This CDR3 region has 15 residues. The CDR3 sequence is CASRDIPRGFYGYTF. The part of the CDR3 DNA that was read is TGTGCCAGCAGGGACATTCCTAGGGGGTTCTATGGC.

A word on this clone: The sequenced fragment ends 3 residues before the CDR3 boundary, so the rest is inferred from the germline J gene. V is TRBV2 and J is TRBJ2-6; 8 bases are a match to TRBD1. The CDR3 length is 17 residues. V trimming: 7 bases; J trimming: 4 bases; junction bases outside the gene matches: 12. Per germline, CDR1 SNHLY and CDR2 FYNNEI. The CDR3 DNA, read in part, is TGTGCCAGCAAACGGACAGGGTCAGAGTCGGGGGCCAACGTC. Amino acid sequence: CASKRTGSESGANV. The full CDR3 protein reads CASKRTGSESGANVLTF.

Comment on this clone: From the germline J gene comes the end of the CDR3, since the read stops 3 residues before it. V is TRBV19 and J is TRBJ2-6, with 8 nucleotides matching TRBD1. The germline V gene encodes CDR1 LNHDA and CDR2 SQIVND (reference sequence). CDR3 length equals 15 residues. V shed 7 bases and J 4 bases; nucleotides not matched to a gene: 6. CDR3 in amino acids: CASTDREPGANVLTF. The covered CDR3 bases are TGTGCCAGTACGGACAGGGAGCCCGGGGCCAACGTC.

With respect to this clone: The sequence runs out 3 residues before the end of the CDR3; the remainder is reconstructed from the germline J gene. V is TRBV28 and J is TRBJ2-5; 9 bases are a match to TRBD2. The CDR3 sequence is 16 residues long. Germline V gene lookup returns CDR1 MDHEN and CDR2 SYDVKM. V shed 2 bases and J 3 bases; nucleotides not matched to a gene: 7. The CDR3 bases that were read are TGTGCCAGCAGTTTACCCTGGCTAGCGGGAAAAGAGACC. This gives the protein CASSLPWLAGKET. The whole CDR3 protein is CASSLPWLAGKETQYF.

As for this clone: The sequenced fragment ends 3 residues before the CDR3 boundary, so the rest is inferred from the germline J gene. The V and J genes are TRBV7-9 and TRBJ2-2; D is undetermined. Germline CDR1 is SEHNR and CDR2 is FQNEAQ (reference sequence). CDR3 length equals 12 residues. The sequenced part of the CDR3 DNA is TGTGCCAGCAGCTTTAGCCTTTTCGAG. Amino acids: CASSFSLFE. The whole CDR3 protein is CASSFSLFELFF.

Remarks on this clone: From the germline J gene comes the end of the CDR3, since the read stops 3 residues before it. Other DNA sequences in this specimen translate into the identical CDR3. The V and J genes are TRBV20-1 and TRBJ1-5; D remains unclear. Trimming shortened V by 5 bases and J by 7 bases, and 12 bases separated the two germline ends. Germline V gene lookup returns CDR1 DFQATT and CDR2 SNEGSKA (reference sequence). The CDR3 is 12 amino acids. CDR3 region: CSASRGKQPQHF. The CDR3 bases that were read are TGCAGTGCTTCCCGGGGAAAACAGCCC.